Following are 29 T cell receptor beta chains from one sample sequenced in a study of spatial heterogeneity in lung cancer. Time point specified: sample taken at primary tumor resection. Whole RNA came from tumor, nontumor lung or frozen PBMC and was sequenced without being sorted. MiXCR, run by TCRdb on the 5' RACE reads, gives a single entry per CDR3 protein. The table lists about 45,000 distinct CDR3 sequences, 10% to 15% of them singletons, with approximately 40% in the top ten. Source: PBMCs, taken at surgery. These receptors were collected from a female donor with early-stage non-small cell lung cancer.

The chain links TRBV27 to TRBJ2-5; the match to TRBD1 covers 8 bases. V lost 6 bases, J lost 2 bases, and 8 bases stayed unmatched. This CDR3 contains 15 residues. The germline V gene has CDR1 MNHEY and CDR2 SMNVEV (reference sequence). The CDR3 DNA reads TGTGCCAGCAGCACGATCGACAGGGGACAAGAGACCCAGTACTTC. It translates to CASSTIDRGQETQYF.

This clonotype was seen more than once but under ten times. This chain uses TRBV6-6 with TRBJ2-7, with D uncertain. Looked up from germline, CDR1 is MNHNY and CDR2 is SVGAGI (reference sequence). Trimming removed 7 bases at V and 2 bases at J, with 12 bases between. The CDR3 covers 13 residues. CDR3 sequence reads: CASMLGLTYEQYF. The CDR3 nucleotides are TGTGCCAGCATGCTGGGGTTAACCTACGAGCAGTACTTC.

Notes on this clonotype: One base away lies a much larger clone, so this may be a sequencing read error. The gene calls are TRBV6-5 and TRBJ2-5, with a weak D call TRBD1 (5 bases). The CDR3 runs 14 residues. With 8 bases removed from V and 3 bases from J, the gap between germline ends came to 16 bases. The germline V gene has CDR1 MNHEY and CDR2 SVGAGI. Here the CDR3 DNA reads TGTGCCAGCCGGTCCAGGACATCCAAAGAGACCCAGTACTTC. It encodes CASRSRTSKETQYF.

This clonotype was detected many times. The chain links TRBV29-1 to TRBJ1-6; 10 bases agree with TRBD1. This CDR3 has 14 amino acids. Unmatched junction bases numbered 5, after V lost 5 bases and J lost 7 bases. Germline lookup yields CDR1 SQVTM and CDR2 ANQGSEA. The CDR3 DNA follows: TGCAGCGTTAGCGACAGGGGGCTGAATTCACCCCTCCACTTT. This codes for CSVSDRGLNSPLHF. Drawing the rest from reference TRBV29-1 and TRBJ1-6, the complete variable domain is SAVISQKPSRDICQRGTSLTIQCQVDSQVTMMFWYRQQPGQSLTLIATANQGSEATYESGFVIDKFPISRPNLTFSTLTVSNMSPEDSSIYLCSVSDRGLNSPLHFGNGTRLTVT.

The chain carries TRBV7-2 and TRBJ2-1; the D gene is possibly TRBD2 (6 bases). With 4 bases removed from V and 10 bases from J, the gap between germline ends came to 17 bases. The CDR3 runs to 14 residues. Germline CDR1 SGHTA, CDR2 FQGNSA. Written as DNA, the CDR3 is TGTGCCAGCAGCTCTATCGGACTATACGGCGAGCAGTTCTTC. Translation gives CASSSIGLYGEQFF. Combining the CDR3 with reference TRBV7-2 and TRBJ2-1 gives the whole variable domain GAGVSQSPSNKVTEKGKDVELRCDPISGHTALYWYRQSLGQGLEFLIYFQGNSAPDKSGLPSDRFSAERTGGSVSTLTIQRTQQEDSAVYLCASSSIGLYGEQFFGPGTRLTVL.

CDR3 amino acids: CSVFFRHMNTEAFF. The CDR3 region has the DNA TGCAGCGTTTTCTTTCGGCACATGAACACTGAAGCTTTCTTT. V and J are TRBV29-1 and TRBJ1-1; D call uncertain. CDR3 size: 14 residues. V dropped 5 bases and J dropped 0 bases, with 13 bases sitting between them. CDR1 and CDR2 (germline): SQVTM, ANQGSEA.

In its sample, this clonotype was seen a few times. The chain is built from TRBV29-1 and TRBJ2-3, with 12 bases fitting TRBD2. The length of the CDR3 is 14 residues. The J segment lost 1 base and the V segment lost 5 bases, leaving 1 base of the junction unmatched. CDR1 SQVTM and CDR2 ANQGSEA come from the germline V gene. CDR3 residues: CSVRLAGGTDTQYF. CDR3 in DNA: TGCAGCGTTCGACTAGCGGGGGGCACAGATACGCAGTATTTT.

The chain carries TRBV5-1 and TRBJ2-7, with 9 bases fitting TRBD2. Germline values: CDR1 SGHRS, CDR2 YFSETQ. The CDR3 is 15 amino acids. V lost 4 bases to trimming and J lost 3 bases; unmatched junction nucleotides: 8. CDR3 sequence reads: CASSLGLATYYEQYF. CDR3 DNA: TGCGCCAGCAGCCTTGGACTAGCGACGTACTACGAGCAGTACTTC.

This clonotype was counted a few times. This chain uses TRBV11-3 with TRBJ2-1, with D possibly being TRBD2 (5 bases). V was shortened by 2 bases and J by 2 bases, with 16 bases between the two germline ends. Germline lookup yields CDR1 SGHNT and CDR2 YENEEA. The CDR3 is 17 amino acids. The chain's CDR3 is CASSLPLRLNPYNEQFF. The CDR3 nucleotides are TGTGCCAGCAGCTTACCTCTGAGACTAAACCCCTACAATGAGCAGTTCTTC. The full variable domain, completed using reference TRBV11-3 and TRBJ2-1, is EAGVVQSPRYKIIEKKQPVAFWCNPISGHNTLYWYLQNLGQGPELLIRYENEEAVDDSQLPKDRFSAERLKGVDSTLKIQPAELGDSAVYLCASSLPLRLNPYNEQFFGPGTRLTVL.

This sequence joins TRBV20-1 and TRBJ1-6; D uncertain. V was pared by 0 bases and J by 6 bases, with 12 bases between. This CDR3 comprises 15 residues. Germline CDR1 reads DFQATT; CDR2 reads SNEGSKA (reference sequence). Here the CDR3 DNA reads TGCAGTGCTAGAGATGCCGTACCGAGTAATTCACCCCTCCACTTT. It codes for CSARDAVPSNSPLHF.

This clonotype was seen more than once but under ten times. V gene TRBV28 combines with J gene TRBJ2-1; D unclear. V was clipped by 6 bases and J by 7 bases, with 13 bases between them. The CDR3 runs to 13 residues. The germline gives CDR1 MDHEN, CDR2 SYDVKM. CDR3 sequence: CASRSSVGNEQFF. In DNA form, the CDR3 reads TGTGCCAGCAGGTCAAGCGTCGGGAATGAGCAGTTCTTC.

A few counts support this clonotype. J is TRBJ2-3 and V is TRBV28, with 12 bases aligning to TRBD2. The CDR3 runs to 15 residues. CDR1 is MDHEN, CDR2 SYDVKM, per germline. V gave up 8 bases and J gave up 6 bases; unmatched junction bases: 9. CDR3 loop: CASRWTSGEWDTQYF. DNA of the CDR3: TGTGCCAGCCGTTGGACTAGCGGGGAGTGGGATACGCAGTATTTT.

Many counts were recorded for this clonotype. The rearrangement uses TRBV4-3 and TRBJ2-3, with 9 bases aligning to TRBD2. The CDR3 extends over 16 amino acids. Germline assignment: CDR1 LGHNA and CDR2 YSLEER. V gave up 0 bases and J gave up 2 bases; unmatched junction bases: 3. The CDR3 nucleotides are TGCGCCAGCAGCCAAGATCGCGGGGGGGACACAGATACGCAGTATTTT. Its protein is CASSQDRGGDTDTQYF.

This chain links TRBV18 with TRBJ2-5, with D uncertain. The CDR3 runs to 13 residues. Germline values: CDR1 KGHSH, CDR2 LQKENI. V lost 2 bases and J 6 bases, leaving 10 bases between the germline ends. Here the CDR3 reads CASSPGVRQTQYF. The DNA of the CDR3 is TGTGCCAGCTCACCAGGTGTCAGACAGACCCAGTACTTC.

This chain connects TRBV28 to TRBJ2-5; 7 nucleotides line up with TRBD2. The length of the CDR3 is 17 residues. Germline V lookup: CDR1 MDHEN, CDR2 SYDVKM. V shed 3 bases, J shed 5 bases, and the junction held 15 bases outside the gene matches. The CDR3 bases are TGTGCCAGCAGTTTTTACGAGATCGGGGGGTCCCCGGAGACCCAGTACTTC. Translating it yields CASSFYEIGGSPETQYF.

The chain recombines TRBV6-6 with TRBJ2-4, with a weak D call TRBD2 (6 bases). From germline, CDR1 is MNHNY and CDR2 SVGAGI (reference sequence). The CDR3 consists of 16 residues. Trimming removed 5 bases at V and 3 bases at J, with 17 bases between. The CDR3 is CASSVREAWGKNIQYF. The CDR3 coding sequence is TGTGCCAGCAGTGTGCGGGAAGCCTGGGGCAAAAACATTCAGTACTTC.

The chain carries TRBV7-6 and TRBJ2-2; 7 bases are a match to TRBD1. Germline V lookup: CDR1 SGHVS, CDR2 FNYEAQ. The CDR3 has 17 amino acids. V shed 4 bases and J 6 bases; nucleotides not matched to a gene: 14. CDR3 in amino acids: CASSSLQTGGQSGELFF. Written as DNA, the CDR3 is TGTGCCAGCAGCTCCTTGCAGACTGGGGGACAGTCCGGGGAGCTGTTTTTT.

The chain links TRBV7-2 to TRBJ2-1; D tentatively reads TRBD1 or TRBD2 (7 bases each). Germline values: CDR1 SGHTA, CDR2 FQGNSA. This CDR3 is built from 17 residues. V was shortened by 4 bases and J by 0 bases, with 16 bases between the two germline ends. The CDR3 sequence: CASSSGRGQSSYNEQFF. CDR3 coding DNA: TGTGCCAGCAGCTCAGGGAGGGGACAGAGCTCCTACAATGAGCAGTTCTTC. Full variable domain (remainder filled in from reference TRBV7-2 and TRBJ2-1): GAGVSQSPSNKVTEKGKDVELRCDPISGHTALYWYRQSLGQGLEFLIYFQGNSAPDKSGLPSDRFSAERTGGSVSTLTIQRTQQEDSAVYLCASSSGRGQSSYNEQFFGPGTRLTVL.

This clonotype was observed a few times. V and J are TRBV6-2 or TRBV6-3 and TRBJ2-3; maybe TRBD2 (6 bases). V shed 2 bases and J shed 2 bases, with 8 bases lying between them. Germline V CDR1 and CDR2: MNHEY, SVGEGT. The CDR3 contains 14 residues. The CDR3: CASSYGLFTDTQYF. CDR3 DNA sequence: TGTGCCAGCAGTTACGGACTATTCACAGATACGCAGTATTTT.

This clonotype was seen a few times. The rearrangement uses TRBV6-1 and TRBJ2-1; D not certain. The V gene lost 6 bases and the J gene lost 7 bases, with 7 bases spanning the gap. Per the germline V gene, CDR1 is MNHNS and CDR2 is SASEGT. The CDR3 is 11 residues long. DNA for the CDR3: TGTGCCAGCAGCAACCGGAATGAGCAGTTCTTC. As protein: CASSNRNEQFF.

The rearrangement links TRBV4-2 to TRBJ1-2; D may be TRBD1 (6 bases). The CDR3 is 20 residues long. Germline assignment: CDR1 LGHNA and CDR2 YNFKEQ. Trimming removed 0 bases from V and 4 bases from J, with 27 bases in between. In nucleotides, the CDR3 is TGTGCCAGCAGCCAAGATCATAGAAGCCCCCACGGGGACATGGGCTATGGCTACACCTTC. It yields the protein CASSQDHRSPHGDMGYGYTF.

This clonotype was seen more than once but under ten times. The gene calls are TRBV7-2 and TRBJ2-5; 7 bases agree with TRBD1. The CDR3 length is 14 residues. J gave up 0 bases and V 5 bases, and 3 bases lay outside the gene matches. CDR1 SGHTA and CDR2 FQGNSA come from the germline V gene. Here the CDR3 DNA reads TGTGCCAGCAGCCGGGACAGAGACCAAGAGACCCAGTACTTC. Its translation is CASSRDRDQETQYF.

This clonotype was detected once. This rearrangement joins TRBV9 to TRBJ2-1; TRBD2 matches at 9 bases. CDR1 and CDR2 (germline): SGDLS, YYNGEE. Germline trimming cut 4 bases from V and 7 bases from J; bases unmatched to any gene: 9. The CDR3 covers 15 residues. The CDR3 here is CASSPAGGPGNEQFF. Here the CDR3 DNA reads TGTGCCAGCAGCCCAGCGGGGGGCCCGGGGAATGAGCAGTTCTTC.

This clonotype was detected many times. The rearrangement links TRBV6-2 or TRBV6-3 to TRBJ2-3; 9 nucleotides match TRBD2. CDR1 is MNHEY, CDR2 SVGEGT, per germline. Losses at the gene ends were 2 bases for V and 4 bases for J; bases not matched to a gene: 4. The length of the CDR3 is 15 residues. The DNA for the CDR3 is TGTGCCAGCAGTTACGTTGCGGGGGGGCCAGATACGCAGTATTTT. Its translation is CASSYVAGGPDTQYF.

This clonotype was seen at least ten times. V usage is TRBV7-9 and J usage is TRBJ2-5; D possibly corresponds to TRBD1 (6 bases). The germline V gene encodes CDR1 SEHNR and CDR2 FQNEAQ (reference sequence). The V gene lost 8 bases and the J gene lost 1 base, with 11 bases spanning the gap. CDR3 length: 13 residues. The CDR3 nucleotides read TGTGCCAGCCTGGACAGTTCCCAAGAGACCCAGTACTTC. Residues: CASLDSSQETQYF. The variable domain in full, with the rest retrieved from reference TRBV7-9 and TRBJ2-5, is DTGVSQNPRHKITKRGQNVTFRCDPISEHNRLYWYRQTLGQGPEFLTYFQNEAQLEKSRLLSDRFSAERPKGSFSTLEIQRTEQGDSAMYLCASLDSSQETQYFGPGTRLLVL.

The rearrangement links TRBV10-3 to TRBJ1-2; D gene unclear. The V gene's germline CDR1 is ENHRY and CDR2 SYGVKD. Between the trimmed V and J ends, which lost 5 bases and 0 bases, there was a span of 19 bases. The CDR3 extends over 17 amino acids. The CDR3 loop reads CAISQPTTEGANYGYTF. In DNA, the CDR3 is TGTGCCATCAGTCAACCGACCACAGAGGGAGCTAACTATGGCTACACCTTC.

The V call is TRBV10-3, the J call TRBJ1-2; tentatively, D is TRBD1 (5 bases). The CDR3 is 20 residues long. V lost 0 bases to trimming and J lost 4 bases, with 27 bases between them. From germline, CDR1 is ENHRY and CDR2 SYGVKD. The CDR3 protein is CAISESSELGTLLGIYGYTF. In DNA form, the CDR3 reads TGTGCCATCAGTGAGTCTTCGGAACTAGGGACCCTGCTGGGGATCTATGGCTACACCTTC.

Only a few counts were recorded for this clonotype. The chain uses TRBV7-9 and TRBJ1-2; 7 bases agree with TRBD1. The CDR3 extends over 12 amino acids. The V gene end was trimmed by 6 bases and the J gene end by 8 bases; junction bases not matched to a gene: 6. The germline V gene encodes CDR1 SEHNR and CDR2 FQNEAQ (reference sequence). The CDR3 region is CASSSQGLGYTF. CDR3 DNA: TGTGCCAGCAGTTCACAGGGGTTGGGCTACACCTTC.

CDR3 sequence reads: CASRKQGANTEAFF. CDR3 in DNA: TGTGCCAGCCGTAAACAGGGGGCGAACACTGAAGCTTTCTTT. The chain combines TRBV12-3 or TRBV12-4 with TRBJ1-1; 9 nucleotides line up with TRBD1. The CDR3 is made up of 14 amino acids. The ends lost 8 bases at V and 1 base at J; junction bases unmatched: 5.